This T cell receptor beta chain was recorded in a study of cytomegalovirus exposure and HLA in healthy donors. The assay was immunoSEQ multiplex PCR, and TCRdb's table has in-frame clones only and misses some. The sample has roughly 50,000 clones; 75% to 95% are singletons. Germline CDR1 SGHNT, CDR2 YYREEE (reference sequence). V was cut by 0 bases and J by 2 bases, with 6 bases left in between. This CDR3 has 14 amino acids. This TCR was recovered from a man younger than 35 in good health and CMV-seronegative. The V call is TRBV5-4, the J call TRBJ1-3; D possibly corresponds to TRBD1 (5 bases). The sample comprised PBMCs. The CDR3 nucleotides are TGTGCCAGCAGCTTGGCAGGGACTGGAAACACCATATATTTT. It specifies CASSLAGTGNTIYF.